This is a list of T cell receptor beta chains from one sample in a study of T cell repertoires in cytomegalovirus infection. One entry per CDR3 protein, called by TCRdb with MiXCR from the reads. The sample carries about 100,000 distinct CDR3 sequences, about 25% recorded once. The sample was CD8+ T cells from PBMCs. Receptors originate from a human donor in good health (CMV status not recorded). Some clones in this sample may be carry-over from other donors' samples. Each CDR3 is given with its conserved first and last residue. A D gene is named only where the DNA matches it firmly. Part of the rows lack a size; the others show once, few, many or a class for expanded clones.

clone size	D gene	V gene	J gene	CDR3 protein	CDR3 DNA
many	-	TRBV7-8	TRBJ2-2	CASSLTWGAGTGELFF	TGTGCCAGCAGCCTAACGTGGGGGGCAGGCACCGGGGAGCTGTTTTTT
-	TRBD1	TRBV20-1	TRBJ2-7	CSAGWTGGEQYF	TGCAGTGCTGGCTGGACAGGGGGCGAGCAGTACTTC
-	TRBD2	TRBV6-1	TRBJ2-1	CASSEKRLAGEDEQFF	TGTGCCAGCAGTGAAAAACGTCTAGCGGGAGAGGATGAGCAGTTCTTC
-	-	TRBV4-3	TRBJ1-2	CASSQDRAGSYGYTF	TGCGCCAGCAGCCAAGATCGGGCAGGTTCCTATGGCTACACCTTC
-	TRBD1	TRBV9	TRBJ1-4	CASSGGTGLEKLFF	TGTGCCAGCAGCGGTGGGACAGGGTTGGAAAAACTGTTTTTT
many	-	TRBV12-3/TRBV12-4	TRBJ2-7	CASSVIVGDYEQYF	TGTGCCAGCAGTGTCATTGTTGGGGACTACGAGCAGTACTTC
-	TRBD1	TRBV4-3	TRBJ2-2	CASSQGTGWSGELFF	TGCGCCAGCAGCCAAGGGACAGGGTGGTCCGGGGAGCTGTTTTTT
many	TRBD2	TRBV12-3/TRBV12-4	TRBJ2-2	CASSSPGRGGFTGELFF	TGTGCCAGCAGTTCTCCCGGGAGGGGGGGCTTCACCGGGGAGCTGTTTTTT
many	TRBD1	TRBV12-3/TRBV12-4	TRBJ1-1	CASSLGPGTGFLNTEAFF	TGTGCCAGCAGTCTCGGTCCCGGGACAGGGTTCCTGAACACTGAAGCTTTCTTT
many	TRBD1	TRBV7-2	TRBJ1-2	CASSLALTGGGGYTF	TGTGCCAGCAGCTTAGCCTTGACAGGGGGCGGCGGCTACACCTTC
many	-	TRBV11-2	TRBJ2-4	CASSSRLENIQYF	TGTGCCAGCAGCTCCCGGCTAGAAAACATTCAGTACTTC
-	TRBD1	TRBV3-1	TRBJ2-1	CASSQGPGTGTDNLFEQFF	TGTGCCAGCAGCCAAGGTCCCGGGACAGGGACGGATAATCTTTTCGAGCAGTTCTTC
-	TRBD2	TRBV5-6	TRBJ2-2	CASSVLAEATGELFF	TGTGCCAGCAGCGTACTAGCGGAGGCCACCGGGGAGCTGTTTTTT